A selection of T cell receptor beta chains follows, all from one sample in a study. Each CDR3 protein is one row after TCRdb ran MiXCR on the 5' RACE reads. Of roughly 11,000 distinct CDR3 sequences listed, around 46% are singletons. Sequencing was performed on tumor-infiltrating naive CD4+ T cells sorted from the breast tumor. Every receptor here comes from a female donor with breast cancer. Each CDR3 is given with its conserved first and last residue. The order of the fields is V gene, D gene, J gene, clone size, CDR3 protein, CDR3 DNA. The D gene is left open where the match is weak. The size of a clone is reported for some rows only, either as once, few or many, or as a class for expanded clones.

>TRBV6-5|-|TRBJ1-5|-
CASSLAGQPQHF
TGTGCCAGCAGCCTTGCGGGTCAGCCCCAGCATTTC
>TRBV20-1|TRBD2|TRBJ2-3|-
CSATPSSGRVADTQYF
TGCAGTGCTACCCCCAGCAGCGGGAGAGTCGCAGATACGCAGTATTTT
>TRBV5-1|-|TRBJ1-2|few
CASSPGPGPYGYTF
TGCGCCAGCAGCCCCGGGCCCGGGCCCTATGGCTACACCTTC
>TRBV12-3/TRBV12-4|TRBD2|TRBJ2-1|-
CASSSTLAGVYNEQFF
TGTGCCAGCAGTTCCACCCTAGCGGGGGTATACAATGAGCAGTTCTTC
>TRBV25-1|-|TRBJ1-1|few
CASSSHRANTEAFF
TGTGCCAGCAGTTCTCACCGGGCGAACACTGAAGCTTTCTTT
>TRBV7-2|-|TRBJ2-3|-
CASSFRGGGGTDTQYF
TGTGCCAGCAGCTTTAGGGGAGGTGGGGGCACAGATACGCAGTATTTT
>TRBV29-1|TRBD1|TRBJ1-1|-
CSVKNRDRRTEAFF
TGCAGCGTTAAGAACCGGGACAGGCGCACTGAAGCTTTCTTT
>TRBV6-5|-|TRBJ1-6|-
CASSHRSDSPLHF
TGTGCCAGCAGCCATAGATCTGACTCACCCCTCCACTTT
>TRBV5-6|TRBD2|TRBJ2-5|-
CASSLGLAGGETQYF
TGTGCCAGCAGCTTGGGCCTAGCGGGAGGAGAGACCCAGTACTTC
>TRBV7-2|-|TRBJ2-4|-
CASSQKGVGRGDIQYF
TGTGCCAGCAGCCAGAAGGGGGTAGGGAGGGGGGACATTCAGTACTTC
>TRBV29-1|-|TRBJ2-7|-
CSVTTGSEQYF
TGCAGCGTCACGACAGGTTCCGAGCAGTACTTC
>TRBV15|TRBD2|TRBJ2-3|-
CATSFGTTSATDTQYF
TGTGCCACCAGCTTCGGTACGACTAGCGCGACAGATACGCAGTATTTT
>TRBV6-5|TRBD2|TRBJ2-3|-
CASSYIGLAGRDTQYF
TGTGCCAGCAGTTATATCGGACTAGCGGGAAGAGATACGCAGTATTTT
>TRBV5-6|TRBD1|TRBJ2-1|-
CASSKGQGAYNEQFF
TGTGCCAGCAGCAAGGGACAGGGGGCCTACAATGAGCAGTTCTTC
>TRBV12-3/TRBV12-4|-|TRBJ1-6|-
CASSSRSWLVRNSPLHF
TGTGCCAGCAGTTCTCGGAGTTGGTTGGTACGGAATTCACCCCTCCACTTT
>TRBV27|-|TRBJ1-2|few
CASSLGGPSYGYTF
TGTGCCAGCAGTTTGGGGGGTCCCAGCTATGGCTACACCTTC
>TRBV20-1|-|TRBJ2-7|-
CSARGTTGYEQYF
TGCAGTGCCCGGGGGACGACGGGCTACGAGCAGTACTTC
>TRBV5-1|TRBD2|TRBJ2-7|-
CASSLDASGYEQYF
TGCGCCAGCAGCTTGGATGCTAGCGGTTACGAGCAGTACTTC
>TRBV20-1|-|TRBJ1-1|few
CSARDIQGNGAFF
TGCAGTGCTAGAGATATCCAGGGGAATGGAGCTTTCTTT
>TRBV20-1|TRBD2|TRBJ2-7|-
CSAGSGGAYEQHF
TGCAGTGCTGGTAGCGGGGGAGCCTACGAGCAGCACTTC
>TRBV7-2|TRBD1|TRBJ2-3|-
CASGLGGITSLDTQYF
TGTGCCAGCGGCTTAGGGGGCATTACTTCCCTAGATACGCAGTATTTT
>TRBV29-1|-|TRBJ2-3|few
CSVERGDSPDTQYF
TGCAGCGTTGAGAGGGGGGACAGTCCAGATACGCAGTATTTT
>TRBV7-6|-|TRBJ1-2|-
CASSLGGSGFNYGYTF
TGTGCCAGCAGCTTAGGAGGATCGGGGTTTAACTATGGCTACACCTTC
>TRBV20-1|-|TRBJ1-1|-
CSASVPGTEAFF
TGCAGTGCTAGCGTCCCAGGCACTGAAGCTTTCTTT
>TRBV29-1|TRBD1|TRBJ1-2|-
CSVDPGQGDAGYTF
TGCAGCGTTGATCCGGGACAGGGGGATGCTGGCTACACCTTC
>TRBV4-2|-|TRBJ1-1|-
CASSQVEGIDVFTEAFF
TGTGCCAGCAGCCAAGTTGAGGGGATTGATGTGTTCACTGAAGCTTTCTTT
>TRBV4-3|-|TRBJ2-4|-
CASSQETSLNIQYF
TGCGCCAGCAGCCAAGAAACCAGTCTGAACATTCAGTACTTC
>TRBV9|-|TRBJ2-7|-
CASSVVKLGVSYEQYF
TGTGCCAGCAGCGTAGTGAAACTAGGTGTGTCCTACGAGCAGTACTTC
>TRBV12-3/TRBV12-4|-|TRBJ2-2|few
CASSLRTAVNTGELFF
TGTGCCAGCAGTTTAAGGACAGCCGTTAACACCGGGGAGCTGTTTTTT
>TRBV6-5|-|TRBJ2-3|-
CASSRRDSRPDTQYF
TGTGCCAGCAGTCGGAGGGACAGCCGGCCCGATACGCAGTATTTT
>TRBV20-1|TRBD1|TRBJ1-6|-
CSARSPGQVYSPLHF
TGCAGTGCTAGATCTCCGGGACAGGTGTATTCACCCCTCCACTTT
>TRBV6-5|-|TRBJ2-7|few
CASSPDGDPYEQYF
TGTGCCAGCAGCCCGGACGGGGACCCGTACGAGCAGTACTTC
>TRBV6-1|-|TRBJ2-1|few
CASSGGLNEQFF
TGTGCCAGCAGTGGGGGGTTGAATGAGCAGTTCTTC
>TRBV6-6|-|TRBJ2-1|-
CASSPTGTNEQFF
TGTGCCAGCAGTCCCACGGGAACCAATGAGCAGTTCTTC
>TRBV20-1|TRBD2|TRBJ2-5|-
CSAKSGRMTQETQYF
TGCAGTGCTAAGAGCGGGAGGATGACCCAAGAGACCCAGTACTTC
>TRBV7-9|-|TRBJ2-5|-
CASSPGSETQYF
TGTGCCAGCAGCCCAGGATCCGAGACCCAGTACTTC
>TRBV29-1|-|TRBJ1-5|-
CSVSGSNQPQHF
TGCAGCGTCTCAGGGAGCAATCAGCCCCAGCATTTT
>TRBV4-3|-|TRBJ2-2|medium-sized
CASSQDLGFGGELFF
TGCGCCAGCAGCCAAGATCTGGGGTTCGGCGGGGAGCTGTTTTTT
>TRBV20-1|-|TRBJ2-6|few
CSASKGSGANVLTF
TGCAGTGCTAGCAAAGGCTCTGGGGCCAACGTCCTGACTTTC
>TRBV20-1|-|TRBJ2-3|-
CSAPDYASTDTQYF
TGCAGTGCTCCGGACTACGCTAGCACAGATACGCAGTATTTT
>TRBV10-3|-|TRBJ2-3|-
CASSYSKDPTDTQYF
TGTGCCAGCAGTTACTCGAAGGACCCCACAGATACGCAGTATTTT
>TRBV18|TRBD2|TRBJ2-1|-
CASSPIAGAIYNEQFF
TGTGCCAGCTCACCGATAGCGGGAGCTATCTACAATGAGCAGTTCTTC
>TRBV4-3|-|TRBJ2-1|few
CASSLQGGDEQFF
TGCGCCAGCAGCCTACAGGGTGGGGATGAGCAGTTCTTC
>TRBV5-1|TRBD1|TRBJ2-1|few
CASSSTGGILRSEQFF
TGCGCCAGCAGCTCTACAGGGGGAATCTTAAGGAGTGAGCAGTTCTTC
>TRBV7-2|-|TRBJ2-3|-
CVSSFFGSTDTQYF
TGTGTCAGCAGCTTTTTCGGGAGTACAGATACGCAGTATTTT
>TRBV20-1|-|TRBJ2-2|-
CSARNPGAANTGELFF
TGCAGTGCTAGAAATCCGGGCGCCGCGAACACCGGGGAGCTGTTTTTT
>TRBV12-3/TRBV12-4|-|TRBJ1-3|-
CASSLGAGNTIYF
TGTGCCAGCAGTTTGGGCGCCGGAAACACCATATATTTT
>TRBV5-4|-|TRBJ1-6|-
CASSSSSGYLGNSPLHF
TGTGCCAGCAGCTCATCCAGCGGGTATCTGGGTAATTCACCCCTCCACTTT